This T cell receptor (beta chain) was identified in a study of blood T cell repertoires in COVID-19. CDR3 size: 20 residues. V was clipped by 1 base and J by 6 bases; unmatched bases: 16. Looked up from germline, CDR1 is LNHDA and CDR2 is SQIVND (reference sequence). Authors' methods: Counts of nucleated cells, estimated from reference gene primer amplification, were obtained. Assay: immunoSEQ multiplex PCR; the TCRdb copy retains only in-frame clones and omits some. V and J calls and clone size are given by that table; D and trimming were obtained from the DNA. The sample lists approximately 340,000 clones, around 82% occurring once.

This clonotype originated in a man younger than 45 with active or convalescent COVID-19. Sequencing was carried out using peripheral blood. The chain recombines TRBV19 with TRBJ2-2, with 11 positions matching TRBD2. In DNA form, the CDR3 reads TGTGCCAGTAGTATAGCCAGGGTAGTAGCGGGAGGGCCCCCACCCGGGGAGCTGTTTTTT. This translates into CASSIARVVAGGPPPGELFF.